Listed below are T cell receptor beta chains from one sample, sequenced in a study of T cells in Graves' hyperthyroidism and ophthalmopathy. TCRdb re-analysed the multiplex PCR reads in MiXCR, keeping a single row per CDR3 protein. The sample lists fewer than 400,000 distinct CDR3 sequences; around a sixth were seen once. The sequencing input was blood. The receptors come from a woman under 30 with Graves' hyperthyroidism that later progressed to Graves' ophthalmopathy. Both conserved end residues are part of each CDR3. Fields, in order: V gene, J gene, D gene, clone size, CDR3 protein, CDR3 DNA. A D gene is named only where the DNA matches it firmly. Some rows have no size entry. The others give once, few or many, or a class for an expanded clone.

v_call: TRBV24-1
j_call: TRBJ2-2
d_call: TRBD1
clone_size: many
cdr3_aa: CATSGTGGGTNTGELFF
cdr3_nt: TGTGCCACTTCCGGGACAGGGGGCGGAACGAACACCGGGGAGCTGTTTTTT

v_call: TRBV6-1
j_call: TRBJ1-1
d_call: -
clone_size: many
cdr3_aa: CASSRSPTDSNTEAFF
cdr3_nt: TGTGCCAGCAGTCGATCCCCGACAGACTCGAACACTGAAGCTTTCTTT

v_call: TRBV3-1
j_call: TRBJ1-5
d_call: -
clone_size: few
cdr3_aa: CASSPSLSGNQPQHF
cdr3_nt: TGTGCCAGCAGCCCCTCTCTCTCCGGCAATCAGCCCCAGCATTTT

v_call: TRBV27
j_call: TRBJ2-7
d_call: -
clone_size: many
cdr3_aa: CASSDGPGPRPYEQYF
cdr3_nt: TGTGCCAGCAGTGATGGTCCGGGGCCTAGGCCATACGAGCAGTACTTC

v_call: TRBV29-1
j_call: TRBJ2-7
d_call: -
clone_size: few
cdr3_aa: CSVPGQNSYEQYF
cdr3_nt: TGCAGCGTTCCAGGGCAGAACTCCTACGAGCAGTACTTC

v_call: TRBV5-4
j_call: TRBJ2-1
d_call: -
clone_size: many
cdr3_aa: CASSFASRNEQFF
cdr3_nt: TGTGCCAGCAGCTTTGCTAGTCGCAATGAGCAGTTCTTC

v_call: TRBV10-3
j_call: TRBJ1-5
d_call: TRBD1
clone_size: few
cdr3_aa: CAISYRGNQPQHF
cdr3_nt: TGTGCCATCAGTTACAGGGGAAATCAGCCCCAGCATTTT

v_call: TRBV6-2/TRBV6-3
j_call: TRBJ2-7
d_call: TRBD2
clone_size: once
cdr3_aa: CASSSPRTSGSSLYEQYF
cdr3_nt: TGTGCCAGCAGTTCCCCCCGGACTAGCGGGAGTAGTTTATACGAGCAGTACTTC

v_call: TRBV6-1
j_call: TRBJ1-6
d_call: TRBD1
clone_size: -
cdr3_aa: CASSEADRGNSPLHF
cdr3_nt: TGTGCCAGCAGTGAAGCGGACAGGGGAAATTCACCCCTCCACTTT

v_call: TRBV7-9
j_call: TRBJ2-1
d_call: TRBD2
clone_size: many
cdr3_aa: CASSTSGRQNNEQFF
cdr3_nt: TGTGCCAGCAGCACTAGCGGGAGGCAGAACAATGAGCAGTTCTTC

v_call: TRBV28
j_call: TRBJ2-7
d_call: -
clone_size: many
cdr3_aa: CASSLFHEQYF
cdr3_nt: TGTGCCAGCAGTTTATTCCACGAGCAGTACTTC

v_call: TRBV28
j_call: TRBJ1-1
d_call: TRBD1
clone_size: many
cdr3_aa: CASSFRDSEAFF
cdr3_nt: TGTGCCAGCAGTTTTCGGGACAGTGAAGCTTTCTTT

v_call: TRBV28
j_call: TRBJ2-7
d_call: -
clone_size: many
cdr3_aa: CASSLRLEQYF
cdr3_nt: TGTGCCAGCAGTTTAAGGCTCGAGCAGTACTTC

v_call: TRBV28
j_call: TRBJ2-2
d_call: -
clone_size: few
cdr3_aa: CASRRGGNTGELFF
cdr3_nt: TGTGCCAGCAGAAGGGGGGGAAACACCGGGGAGCTGTTTTTT

v_call: TRBV20-1
j_call: TRBJ1-5
d_call: -
clone_size: -
cdr3_aa: CSARRGDNNQPQHF
cdr3_nt: TGCAGTGCTCGCCGGGGGGACAACAATCAGCCCCAGCATTTT

v_call: TRBV15
j_call: TRBJ1-5
d_call: -
clone_size: -
cdr3_aa: CATSRDLGRPQHF
cdr3_nt: TGTGCCACCAGCAGAGATTTGGGTCGGCCCCAGCATTTT

v_call: TRBV7-9
j_call: TRBJ1-1
d_call: -
clone_size: many
cdr3_aa: CASSLASGPTEAFF
cdr3_nt: TGTGCCAGCAGCTTAGCGTCCGGGCCCACCGAAGCTTTCTTT

v_call: TRBV9
j_call: TRBJ2-7
d_call: -
clone_size: many
cdr3_aa: CASSVGGAGSYEQYF
cdr3_nt: TGTGCCAGCAGCGTAGGGGGTGCAGGGTCCTACGAGCAGTACTTC

v_call: TRBV6-2/TRBV6-3
j_call: TRBJ2-3
d_call: -
clone_size: many
cdr3_aa: CASSSRLSTKDTQYF
cdr3_nt: TGTGCCAGCAGTTCCCGCCTTTCGACGAAAGATACGCAGTATTTT

v_call: TRBV6-1
j_call: TRBJ2-2
d_call: TRBD1
clone_size: many
cdr3_aa: CASSYHRGRGTGELFF
cdr3_nt: TGTGCCAGCAGTTATCACAGGGGGCGGGGCACCGGGGAGCTGTTTTTT

v_call: TRBV27
j_call: TRBJ2-5
d_call: -
clone_size: many
cdr3_aa: CASSALLDPQETQYF
cdr3_nt: TGTGCCAGCAGTGCCCTACTAGACCCCCAAGAGACCCAGTACTTC

v_call: TRBV27
j_call: TRBJ2-1
d_call: TRBD2
clone_size: many
cdr3_aa: CASSLGLAGGLDNEQFF
cdr3_nt: TGTGCCAGCAGTTTAGGACTAGCGGGAGGGCTGGACAATGAGCAGTTCTTC

v_call: TRBV4-1
j_call: TRBJ1-1
d_call: -
clone_size: -
cdr3_aa: CASSQVLVTEAFF
cdr3_nt: TGCGCCAGCAGCCAAGTGTTGGTGACTGAAGCTTTCTTT

v_call: TRBV12-3/TRBV12-4
j_call: TRBJ1-5
d_call: TRBD1
clone_size: many
cdr3_aa: CASSPPGTGMRNQPQHF
cdr3_nt: TGTGCCAGCAGTCCCCCCGGGACAGGGATGAGGAATCAGCCCCAGCATTTT

v_call: TRBV28
j_call: TRBJ2-7
d_call: TRBD2
clone_size: many
cdr3_aa: CASSQLAGGNEQYF
cdr3_nt: TGTGCCAGCAGTCAGCTAGCGGGAGGAAACGAGCAGTACTTC

v_call: TRBV9
j_call: TRBJ2-1
d_call: -
clone_size: -
cdr3_aa: CASSVYSYNEQFF
cdr3_nt: TGTGCCAGCAGCGTATACTCCTACAATGAGCAGTTCTTC

v_call: TRBV9
j_call: TRBJ1-1
d_call: -
clone_size: -
cdr3_aa: CASSQTPRTEAFF
cdr3_nt: TGTGCCAGCAGCCAGACCCCCAGAACTGAAGCTTTCTTT